The text below deals with one TCR beta chain. The target antigen is unknown. An end of the junction differs from the germline gene, which may be a read error. The V gene's germline CDR1 is SNHLY and CDR2 FYNNEI. This CDR3 is built from 12 residues. The data belong to a study of shared clonotypes between healthy human individuals. For the study at large: Participating donors consisted of two women and a few men aged 18 to 49. Study outcomes and limitations: Only blood was sampled, and tissue TCR repertoires likely differ from blood ones.

Roughly 90 million PBMCs served as the genomic DNA source for unsorted samples. Method: immunoSEQ multiplex PCR; TCRdb's copy keeps in-frame clones and lacks some. Of under 600,000 clones in the sample, over 75% were seen once. The source of this sequence is a woman aged 40 to 50 in good health. Some clones in this sample may be carry-over from other donors' samples. The chain couples TRBV2 to TRBJ2-1, with TRBD1 matching over 7 bases. The sample comprised PBMCs. In DNA form, the CDR3 reads TGTGCCAGCAGCGAAGACAGGGTAAAGCAGTTCTTC. Residues: CASSEDRVKQFF.